Listed below are T cell receptor beta chains from one sample, sequenced in a study of graft-versus-host responses after intestinal transplantation. This table comes from immunoSEQ multiplex PCR, and its TCRdb copy is limited to in-frame clones, with some not included. The sample gives over 40,000 clones, just under 95% of which show up once; 5% to 6.5% is in the top ten. The sequences come from PBMCs, collected 750 to 800 days after a first intestinal transplant, on the day of a second. The source of these receptors is a human patient who received an intestinal transplant, so some T cells may come from the graft donor. CDR3s include the opening cysteine and the closing phenylalanine or tryptophan. The order of the fields is CDR3 length, D gene, V gene, clone size, J gene, CDR3 DNA, CDR3 protein. A D gene is named only where the DNA matches it firmly. Size is omitted from some rows. Given values are once, few, many or a class for expanded clones.

cdr3_length: 15
d_call: -
v_call: TRBV28
clone_size: -
j_call: TRBJ1-5
cdr3_nt: TGTGCCAGCAGTGAGGGGCAGAGTCCCAATCAGCCCCAGCATTTT
cdr3_aa: CASSEGQSPNQPQHF

cdr3_length: 14
d_call: TRBD2
v_call: TRBV29-1
clone_size: once
j_call: TRBJ2-7
cdr3_nt: TGCAGCGTTGGGCCTAGCGGGAGCCTTGGGGAGCAGTACTTC
cdr3_aa: CSVGPSGSLGEQYF

cdr3_length: 14
d_call: TRBD1
v_call: TRBV27
clone_size: -
j_call: TRBJ1-2
cdr3_nt: TGTGCCAGCCGTGACAGGGGCGAGGCCTATGGCTACACCTTC
cdr3_aa: CASRDRGEAYGYTF

cdr3_length: 16
d_call: TRBD2
v_call: TRBV5-1
clone_size: -
j_call: TRBJ2-5
cdr3_nt: TGCGCCAGCAGCTTGGGGTCCATGGGAGGGGAGGAGACCCAGTACTTC
cdr3_aa: CASSLGSMGGEETQYF

cdr3_length: 17
d_call: -
v_call: TRBV5-1
clone_size: once
j_call: TRBJ2-3
cdr3_nt: TGCGCCAGCAGCTTGGACGGCGGGGCGGGTATCTCAGATACGCAGTATTTT
cdr3_aa: CASSLDGGAGISDTQYF

cdr3_length: 16
d_call: -
v_call: TRBV21-1
clone_size: -
j_call: TRBJ1-3
cdr3_nt: TGTGCCAGCAGCAAAGGGGAGGCAGGCCTTGGAAACACCATATATTTT
cdr3_aa: CASSKGEAGLGNTIYF

cdr3_length: 17
d_call: TRBD1
v_call: TRBV7-8
clone_size: -
j_call: TRBJ1-5
cdr3_nt: TGTGCCAGCAGCTTAGAGGGGGCCCGGAATGGCAATCAGCCCCAGCATTTT
cdr3_aa: CASSLEGARNGNQPQHF

cdr3_length: 14
d_call: -
v_call: TRBV4-1
clone_size: -
j_call: TRBJ2-7
cdr3_nt: TGCGCCAGCAGCCAAGAGTCCCCGGCCTACGAGCAGTACTTC
cdr3_aa: CASSQESPAYEQYF

cdr3_length: 12
d_call: -
v_call: TRBV10-3
clone_size: -
j_call: TRBJ1-5
cdr3_nt: TGTGCCATCAGTGACGACCCCCGGCCCCAGCATTTT
cdr3_aa: CAISDDPRPQHF

cdr3_length: 15
d_call: -
v_call: TRBV10-3
clone_size: -
j_call: TRBJ1-3
cdr3_nt: TGTGCCATCAGTTGGGACATCTACTCTGGAAACACCATATATTTT
cdr3_aa: CAISWDIYSGNTIYF

cdr3_length: 16
d_call: -
v_call: TRBV2
clone_size: -
j_call: TRBJ2-6
cdr3_nt: TGTGCCAGCAGTGTTCAGGGAATAGCTGGGGCCAACGTCCTGACTTTC
cdr3_aa: CASSVQGIAGANVLTF

cdr3_length: 16
d_call: TRBD2
v_call: TRBV5-4
clone_size: -
j_call: TRBJ2-1
cdr3_nt: TGTGCCAGCAACGGGGCAACTAGCGGGAGGCCTTATGAGCAGTTCTTC
cdr3_aa: CASNGATSGRPYEQFF

cdr3_length: 14
d_call: -
v_call: TRBV9
clone_size: -
j_call: TRBJ1-5
cdr3_nt: TGTGCCAGCGGAGGGGGAGAAACCAATCAGCCCCAGCATTTT
cdr3_aa: CASGGGETNQPQHF

cdr3_length: 17
d_call: -
v_call: TRBV27
clone_size: -
j_call: TRBJ2-1
cdr3_nt: TGTGCCAGCAGTTTATTTCCAGACTTGAGCTCCTACAATGAGCAGTTCTTC
cdr3_aa: CASSLFPDLSSYNEQFF

cdr3_length: 13
d_call: -
v_call: TRBV19
clone_size: few
j_call: TRBJ1-1
cdr3_nt: TGTGCCAGTAGTATGAGAGGGAACACTGAAGCTTTCTTT
cdr3_aa: CASSMRGNTEAFF

cdr3_length: 16
d_call: TRBD1
v_call: TRBV19
clone_size: -
j_call: TRBJ2-7
cdr3_nt: TGTGCCAGTAGTCTCTCGACAGGGGCACCATCCTACGAGCAGTACTTC
cdr3_aa: CASSLSTGAPSYEQYF

cdr3_length: 15
d_call: -
v_call: TRBV19
clone_size: once
j_call: TRBJ2-1
cdr3_nt: TGTGCCAGTAGTATGAGGCGACTAGTTGACAATGAGCAGTTCTTC
cdr3_aa: CASSMRRLVDNEQFF

cdr3_length: 15
d_call: TRBD2
v_call: TRBV6-5
clone_size: -
j_call: TRBJ2-2
cdr3_nt: TGTGCCAGCAGTTATGGGACTAGATACACCGGGGAGCTGTTTTTT
cdr3_aa: CASSYGTRYTGELFF

cdr3_length: 12
d_call: -
v_call: TRBV9
clone_size: -
j_call: TRBJ2-1
cdr3_nt: TGTGCCAGCAGCGTAGCCCCGGATGAGCAGTTCTTC
cdr3_aa: CASSVAPDEQFF

cdr3_length: 14
d_call: TRBD1
v_call: TRBV19
clone_size: -
j_call: TRBJ1-1
cdr3_nt: TGTGCCAGTAGTACCCACAGGGGGGGGACTGAAGCTTTCTTT
cdr3_aa: CASSTHRGGTEAFF

cdr3_length: 14
d_call: TRBD2
v_call: TRBV6-1
clone_size: -
j_call: TRBJ2-2
cdr3_nt: TGTGCCAGCAGTGGCCGACTAGCAGGCGGGGAGCTGTTTTTT
cdr3_aa: CASSGRLAGGELFF

cdr3_length: 15
d_call: -
v_call: TRBV6-5
clone_size: -
j_call: TRBJ2-7
cdr3_nt: TGTGCCAGCAGTTACGCCGGGGCGGGGAGGAACGAGCAGTACTTC
cdr3_aa: CASSYAGAGRNEQYF

cdr3_length: 13
d_call: TRBD1
v_call: TRBV19
clone_size: -
j_call: TRBJ1-2
cdr3_nt: TGTGCCAGTAGTATGGACAGGGGGTATGGCTACACCTTC
cdr3_aa: CASSMDRGYGYTF

cdr3_length: 16
d_call: TRBD2
v_call: TRBV5-4
clone_size: -
j_call: TRBJ2-5
cdr3_nt: TGTGCCAGCAGCCCCGGGTCGGGAGGGCAGTCGGAGACCCAGTACTTC
cdr3_aa: CASSPGSGGQSETQYF

cdr3_length: 15
d_call: -
v_call: TRBV6-1
clone_size: -
j_call: TRBJ1-3
cdr3_nt: TGTGCCAGCAGTGAAAGGGGCACCTCTGGAAACACCATATATTTT
cdr3_aa: CASSERGTSGNTIYF

cdr3_length: 15
d_call: -
v_call: TRBV6-5
clone_size: once
j_call: TRBJ1-3
cdr3_nt: TGTGCCAGCAGTTCCGGGTCCTACTCTGGAAACACCATATATTTT
cdr3_aa: CASSSGSYSGNTIYF

cdr3_length: 15
d_call: TRBD1
v_call: TRBV19
clone_size: -
j_call: TRBJ2-2
cdr3_nt: TGTGCCAGTAGTATGAGGACAGGGAAGACCGGGGAGCTGTTTTTT
cdr3_aa: CASSMRTGKTGELFF

cdr3_length: 15
d_call: TRBD2
v_call: TRBV19
clone_size: -
j_call: TRBJ2-7
cdr3_nt: TGTGCCAGTAGCACAGGGACTAGCGGCTCCTACGAGCAGTACTTC
cdr3_aa: CASSTGTSGSYEQYF

cdr3_length: 13
d_call: -
v_call: TRBV6-1
clone_size: once
j_call: TRBJ1-1
cdr3_nt: TGTGCCAGCAGTGGGGTGGGGCCGACTGAAGCTTTCTTT
cdr3_aa: CASSGVGPTEAFF

cdr3_length: 18
d_call: TRBD1
v_call: TRBV5-3
clone_size: -
j_call: TRBJ1-4
cdr3_nt: TGTGCCAGAAGCTTGGAATGGGACAGGGGTCACAGGGGCGAAAAACTGTTTTTT
cdr3_aa: CARSLEWDRGHRGEKLFF

cdr3_length: 11
d_call: -
v_call: TRBV7-9
clone_size: -
j_call: TRBJ2-1
cdr3_nt: TGTGCCAGCATCCGCCAAGGTGAGCAGTTCTTC
cdr3_aa: CASIRQGEQFF

cdr3_length: 15
d_call: -
v_call: TRBV4-2
clone_size: -
j_call: TRBJ2-1
cdr3_nt: TGTGCCAGCAGCCAAGAGGGCCACCCGTGGAATGAGCAGTTCTTC
cdr3_aa: CASSQEGHPWNEQFF

cdr3_length: 15
d_call: TRBD2
v_call: TRBV18
clone_size: -
j_call: TRBJ2-1
cdr3_nt: TGTGCCAGCTCACCGCGGACGGGAGGGGTCACTGAGCAGTTCTTC
cdr3_aa: CASSPRTGGVTEQFF

cdr3_length: 11
d_call: -
v_call: TRBV6-1
clone_size: -
j_call: TRBJ2-7
cdr3_nt: TGTGCCAGCAGTTATGGGGGGGAGCAGTACTTC
cdr3_aa: CASSYGGEQYF

cdr3_length: 14
d_call: TRBD2
v_call: TRBV9
clone_size: -
j_call: TRBJ2-7
cdr3_nt: TGTGCCAGCAGCGTAGCTAGCGGGGACTACGAGCAGTACTTC
cdr3_aa: CASSVASGDYEQYF

cdr3_length: 14
d_call: -
v_call: TRBV5-4
clone_size: -
j_call: TRBJ1-6
cdr3_nt: TGTGCCAGCAGCTTGGACAGGGAGGGTTCACCCCTCCACTTT
cdr3_aa: CASSLDREGSPLHF

cdr3_length: 16
d_call: TRBD2
v_call: TRBV28
clone_size: -
j_call: TRBJ2-7
cdr3_nt: TGTGCCAGCAGGGAGGATCTCGCGGGAGATCCCTACGAGCAGTACTTC
cdr3_aa: CASREDLAGDPYEQYF

cdr3_length: 16
d_call: TRBD2
v_call: TRBV5-1
clone_size: -
j_call: TRBJ2-3
cdr3_nt: TGCGCCAGCAGCCCGGGACTAGCGGCCTACACAGATACGCAGTATTTT
cdr3_aa: CASSPGLAAYTDTQYF

cdr3_length: 15
d_call: TRBD2
v_call: TRBV2
clone_size: -
j_call: TRBJ2-3
cdr3_nt: TGTGCCAGCCGCCAGCGGGAGGTACGCACAGATACGCAGTATTTT
cdr3_aa: CASRQREVRTDTQYF

cdr3_length: 15
d_call: TRBD1
v_call: TRBV30
clone_size: -
j_call: TRBJ2-7
cdr3_nt: TGTGCCTGGAGTCTCACGGGACAGTTATCCTACGAGCAGTACTTC
cdr3_aa: CAWSLTGQLSYEQYF

cdr3_length: 16
d_call: -
v_call: TRBV2
clone_size: -
j_call: TRBJ2-1
cdr3_nt: TGTGCCAGCAGTGGTGATAGCGCCACCGACATCGGTGAGCAGTTCTTC
cdr3_aa: CASSGDSATDIGEQFF

cdr3_length: 15
d_call: -
v_call: TRBV10-3
clone_size: -
j_call: TRBJ2-5
cdr3_nt: TGTGCCATCAGTGGCCTAAGGGGTGTTCAAGAGACCCAGTACTTC
cdr3_aa: CAISGLRGVQETQYF

cdr3_length: 15
d_call: -
v_call: TRBV15
clone_size: -
j_call: TRBJ1-4
cdr3_nt: TGTGCCACCAGCAGACCCGTGGGCCCTAATGAAAAACTGTTTTTT
cdr3_aa: CATSRPVGPNEKLFF

cdr3_length: 16
d_call: -
v_call: TRBV4-1
clone_size: -
j_call: TRBJ2-7
cdr3_nt: TGCGCCAGCAGCCCCGATCCAGCGGGTAGCTCCTACGAGCAGTACTTC
cdr3_aa: CASSPDPAGSSYEQYF

cdr3_length: 13
d_call: -
v_call: TRBV19
clone_size: -
j_call: TRBJ2-5
cdr3_nt: TGTGCCAGTAGTATCTTGCCTCAAGAGACCCAGTACTTC
cdr3_aa: CASSILPQETQYF

cdr3_length: 18
d_call: TRBD2
v_call: TRBV7-8
clone_size: -
j_call: TRBJ2-1
cdr3_nt: TGTGCCAGCAGCTTAGGAATGCTAGGCGCGGGAGGGTATAATGAGCAGTTCTTC
cdr3_aa: CASSLGMLGAGGYNEQFF

cdr3_length: 14
d_call: TRBD2
v_call: TRBV28
clone_size: -
j_call: TRBJ2-7
cdr3_nt: TGTGCCAGCAGAAGCAGCGGGACTAGGGGGGAGCAGTACTTC
cdr3_aa: CASRSSGTRGEQYF

cdr3_length: 17
d_call: -
v_call: TRBV4-1
clone_size: -
j_call: TRBJ1-6
cdr3_nt: TGCGCCAGCAGCCCGATACAGGCCCTCTCCTATAATTCACCCCTCCACTTT
cdr3_aa: CASSPIQALSYNSPLHF

cdr3_length: 14
d_call: -
v_call: TRBV12-5
clone_size: -
j_call: TRBJ1-6
cdr3_nt: TGTGCTAGTGCCGACGGGGGCAGTAATTCACCCCTCCACTTT
cdr3_aa: CASADGGSNSPLHF